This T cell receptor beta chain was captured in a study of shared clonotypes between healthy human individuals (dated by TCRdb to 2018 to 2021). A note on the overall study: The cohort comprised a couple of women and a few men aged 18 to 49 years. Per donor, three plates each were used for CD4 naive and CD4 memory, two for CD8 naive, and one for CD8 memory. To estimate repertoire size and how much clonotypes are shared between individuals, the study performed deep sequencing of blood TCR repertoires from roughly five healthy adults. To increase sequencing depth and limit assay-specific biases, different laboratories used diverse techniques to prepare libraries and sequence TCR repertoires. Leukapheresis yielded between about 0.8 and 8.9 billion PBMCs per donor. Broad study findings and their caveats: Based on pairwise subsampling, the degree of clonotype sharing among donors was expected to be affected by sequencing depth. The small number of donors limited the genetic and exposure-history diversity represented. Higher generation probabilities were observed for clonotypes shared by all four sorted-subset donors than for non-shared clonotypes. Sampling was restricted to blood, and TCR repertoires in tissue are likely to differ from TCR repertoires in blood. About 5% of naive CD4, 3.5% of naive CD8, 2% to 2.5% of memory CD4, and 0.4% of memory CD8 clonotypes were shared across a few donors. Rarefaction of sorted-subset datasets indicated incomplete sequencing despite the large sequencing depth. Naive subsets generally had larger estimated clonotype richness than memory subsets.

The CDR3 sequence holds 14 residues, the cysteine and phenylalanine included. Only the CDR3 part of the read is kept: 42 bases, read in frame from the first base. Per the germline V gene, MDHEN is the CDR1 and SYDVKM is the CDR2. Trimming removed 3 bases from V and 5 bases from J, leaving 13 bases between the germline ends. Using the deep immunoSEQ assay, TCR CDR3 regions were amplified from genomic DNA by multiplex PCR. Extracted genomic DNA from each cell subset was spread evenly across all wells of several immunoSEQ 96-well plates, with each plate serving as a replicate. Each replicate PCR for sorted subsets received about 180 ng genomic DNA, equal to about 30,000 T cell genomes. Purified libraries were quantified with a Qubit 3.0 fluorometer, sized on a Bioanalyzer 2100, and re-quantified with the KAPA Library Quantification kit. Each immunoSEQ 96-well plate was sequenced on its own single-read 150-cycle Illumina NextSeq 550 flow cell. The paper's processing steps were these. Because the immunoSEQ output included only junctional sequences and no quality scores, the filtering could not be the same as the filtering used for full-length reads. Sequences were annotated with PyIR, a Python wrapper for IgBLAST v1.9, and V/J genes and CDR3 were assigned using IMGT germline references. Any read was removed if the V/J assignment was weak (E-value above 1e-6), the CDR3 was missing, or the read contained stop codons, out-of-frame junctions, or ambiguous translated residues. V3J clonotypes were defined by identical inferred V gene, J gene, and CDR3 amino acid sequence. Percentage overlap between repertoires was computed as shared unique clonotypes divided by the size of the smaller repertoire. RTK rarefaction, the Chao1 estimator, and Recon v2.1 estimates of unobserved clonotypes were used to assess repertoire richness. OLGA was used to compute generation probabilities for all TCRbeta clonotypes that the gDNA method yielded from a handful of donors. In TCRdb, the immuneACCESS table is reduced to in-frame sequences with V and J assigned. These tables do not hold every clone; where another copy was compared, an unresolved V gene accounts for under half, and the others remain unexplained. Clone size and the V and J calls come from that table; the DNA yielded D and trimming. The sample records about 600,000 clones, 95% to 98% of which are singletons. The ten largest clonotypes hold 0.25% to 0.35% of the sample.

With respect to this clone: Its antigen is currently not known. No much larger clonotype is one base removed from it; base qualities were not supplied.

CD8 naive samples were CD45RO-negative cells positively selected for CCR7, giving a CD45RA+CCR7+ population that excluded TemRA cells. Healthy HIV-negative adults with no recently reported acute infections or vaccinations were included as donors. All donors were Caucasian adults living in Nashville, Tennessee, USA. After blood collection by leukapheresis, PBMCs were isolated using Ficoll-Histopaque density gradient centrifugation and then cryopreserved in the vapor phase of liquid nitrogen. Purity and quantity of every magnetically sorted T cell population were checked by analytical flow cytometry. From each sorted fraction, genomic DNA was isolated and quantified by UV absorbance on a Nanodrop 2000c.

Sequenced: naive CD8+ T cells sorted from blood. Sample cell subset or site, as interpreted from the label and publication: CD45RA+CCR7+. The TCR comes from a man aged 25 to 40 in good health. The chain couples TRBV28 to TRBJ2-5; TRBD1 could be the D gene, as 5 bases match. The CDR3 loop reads CASSLGLPDETQYF. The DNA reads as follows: TGTGCCAGCAGTTTGGGGCTACCCGATGAGACCCAGTACTTC.